This T cell receptor (beta chain) was sequenced for a study of cytomegalovirus exposure and HLA in healthy donors. Study results and limitations: Later analysis indicated greater clonal expansion among HLA-associated TCR beta chains than among equally common other chains. TRBV6-2, TRBV6-3 and some other V segments were excluded as indistinguishable.

Primers included in the PCR were 60 Vbeta and 13 Jbeta primers. Only in-frame clones appear in the TCRdb table, and some are missing; sequencing was by immunoSEQ multiplex PCR. The table lists roughly 150,000 clones, 77% of them singletons. About this clone itself: The target antigen is unknown.

Germline V lookup: CDR1 MNHEY, CDR2 SVGAGI. Trimming cost V 0 bases and J 0 bases, with 5 bases left between them. The CDR3 is 14 amino acids. Sequencing was done on a sample of PBMCs. The receptor was isolated from a male donor in good health and CMV-seronegative. The J gene is TRBJ1-1, the V gene TRBV6-5, with D uncertain. For the CDR3, the DNA is TGTGCCAGCAGTTACTCGTCAGTGAACACTGAAGCTTTCTTT. Translated, it gives CASSYSSVNTEAFF.